Each of the 5 T cell receptor beta chains below was sequenced from the same sample in a study of T cell repertoires in cytomegalovirus infection (dated by TCRdb to the late 2010s). The sequencer was an Illumina HiSeq 1500. TCRdb reran the public reads through fastp at Q25 and MiXCR, keeping productive beta chains. A single entry per CDR3 protein holds the most common genes and DNA from its merged rows. In this sample the table shows 250,000 to 300,000 distinct CDR3 sequences, about 23% of which occur a single time. Together, the top ten hold about 14% of the sample. What was sequenced was PBMCs. Receptors originate from a human donor in good health (CMV status not recorded). Some clones in this sample may be carry-over from other donors' samples.

This clonotype appeared a few times. The gene calls are TRBV28 and TRBJ1-5; 10 bases agree with TRBD1. Trimming cost V 5 bases and J 6 bases; bases outside gene matches: 7. In germline, CDR1 is MDHEN, CDR2 SYDVKM. CDR3 length equals 15 residues. CDR3 in amino acids: CASSRDRGGGQPQHF. CDR3 in DNA: TGTGCCAGCAGTCGGGACAGGGGAGGGGGTCAGCCCCAGCATTTT.

This clonotype turned up a few times. The chain employs TRBV28 and TRBJ1-2, with 7 bases lining up with TRBD1. Germline V gene sequence: CDR1 MDHEN, CDR2 SYDVKM. The length of the CDR3 is 14 residues. V was pared by 8 bases and J by 4 bases, with 10 bases of the junction left unmatched. The CDR3 protein is CASLGQGEPYGYTF. The DNA for the CDR3 is TGTGCCAGCCTTGGGCAGGGGGAGCCCTATGGCTACACCTTC.

V gene TRBV6-1 combines with J gene TRBJ1-2, with D hard to call. The CDR3 covers 14 residues. Germline-derived CDR1 and CDR2 are MNHNS and SASEGT. V was clipped by 4 bases and J by 4 bases, with 13 bases between them. The CDR3 here is CASSVLPESYGYTF. The CDR3 DNA sequence: TGTGCCAGCAGTGTATTGCCAGAGTCCTATGGCTACACCTTC.

This clonotype was seen just once. J is TRBJ2-1 and V is TRBV19; weak D call: TRBD1 (6 bases). Trimming pared 3 bases from V and 4 bases from J, leaving 13 bases between. From germline, CDR1 is LNHDA and CDR2 SQIVND (reference sequence). The CDR3 covers 15 residues. CDR3 in DNA: TGTGCCAGTAGTATTGGTCAGGGGTTTTACAATGAGCAGTTCTTC. Translating it yields CASSIGQGFYNEQFF.

This sequence joins TRBV2 and TRBJ2-7; D remains ambiguous. The germline CDR1 and CDR2 sequences are SNHLY and FYNNEI. The V gene lost 7 bases and the J gene lost 1 base, with 11 bases spanning the gap. The CDR3 extends over 13 amino acids. This chain's CDR3 is CASKIGPSYEQYF. Here the CDR3 DNA reads TGTGCCAGCAAAATAGGGCCTTCCTACGAGCAGTACTTC. The full variable domain, its missing parts supplied by reference TRBV2 and TRBJ2-7, is EPEVTQTPSHQVTQMGQEVILRCVPISNHLYFYWYRQILGQKVEFLVSFYNNEISEKSEIFDDQFSVERPDGSNFTLKIRSTKLEDSAMYFCASKIGPSYEQYFGPGTRLTVT.